These 14 T cell receptor beta chains were all obtained from the same sample, sequenced in a study of blood T cell repertoires in COVID-19. Produced via immunoSEQ multiplex PCR; TCRdb's table is partial and in-frame only. This sample has 350,000 to 450,000 clones, with approximately 89% found just once. Sequenced: PBMCs or T cells enriched from blood (not recorded which). The receptors derive from a man aged 35-49 years in a cohort exposed to, infected with or recovered from COVID-19 (not recorded which).

The chain carries TRBV7-2 and TRBJ2-7; TRBD2 agrees at 13 bases. Germline-derived CDR1 and CDR2 are SGHTA and FQGNSA. This CDR3 is built from 18 residues. Trimming took 0 bases from V and 2 from J; bases not matched to a gene: 7. CDR3 DNA: TGTGCCAGCAGCTTAGCGATGGGACTAGCGGGGAGAGCCTACGAGCAGTACTTC. Translated: CASSLAMGLAGRAYEQYF. Based on the CDR3 plus reference TRBV7-2 and TRBJ2-7, the full variable domain is GAGVSQSPSNKVTEKGKDVELRCDPISGHTALYWYRQSLGQGLEFLIYFQGNSAPDKSGLPSDRFSAERTGGSVSTLTIQRTQQEDSAVYLCASSLAMGLAGRAYEQYFGPGTRLTVT.

The chain links TRBV18 to TRBJ2-4; the match to TRBD2 covers 9 bases. CDR1 is KGHSH, CDR2 LQKENI, per germline. The V and J ends lost 3 bases and 7 bases, in that order; junction bases with no gene match: 7. The CDR3 is made up of 15 amino acids. The CDR3 DNA reads TGTGCCAGCTCACCTCCGGGACTAGCAGGGAACATTCAGTACTTC. Protein product: CASSPPGLAGNIQYF.

This clone appeared a few times. The J gene is TRBJ1-2, the V gene TRBV19, with 9 bases that match TRBD1. The V and J ends lost 4 bases and 4 bases, in that order; junction bases with no gene match: 7. This CDR3 has 15 amino acids. Germline loops: CDR1 LNHDA, CDR2 SQIVND (reference sequence). The CDR3 loop reads CASSSSTGGIYGYTF. The CDR3, as DNA: TGTGCCAGTAGTAGTTCGACAGGGGGGATCTATGGCTACACCTTC.

The V call is TRBV9, the J call TRBJ1-2; no reliable D call. This CDR3 region has 15 residues. V was shortened by 4 bases and J by 0 bases, with 13 bases between the two germline ends. Germline CDR1 reads SGDLS; CDR2 reads YYNGEE. The CDR3 DNA is TGTGCCAGCAGCCCGCGGAAGGATGCTAACTATGGCTACACCTTC. Translated, it gives CASSPRKDANYGYTF.

The V and J genes are TRBV5-1 and TRBJ2-1; TRBD1 matches at 10 bases. J was trimmed by 8 bases and V by 2 bases; bases with no gene match: 7. CDR1 and CDR2 from the germline V gene are SGHRS and YFSETQ. This CDR3 is built from 15 residues. In nucleotides, the CDR3 is TGCGCCAGCAGCTTAATCTGGACAGGGGGGCATGAGCAGTTCTTC. It codes for CASSLIWTGGHEQFF. Full variable domain (rest looked up from reference TRBV5-1 and TRBJ2-1): KAGVTQTPRYLIKTRGQQVTLSCSPISGHRSVSWYQQTPGQGLQFLFEYFSETQRNKGNFPGRFSGRQFSNSRSEMNVSTLELGDSALYLCASSLIWTGGHEQFFGPGTRLTVL.

The chain uses TRBV5-1 and TRBJ2-1, with 7 bases lining up with TRBD2. This CDR3 has 15 residues. The V gene end was trimmed by 1 base and the J gene end by 5 bases; junction bases not matched to a gene: 6. Germline CDR1 is SGHRS and CDR2 is YFSETQ. CDR3 DNA sequence: TGCGCCAGCAGCTTGTCCCTAGCGGAGGACAATGAGCAGTTCTTC. Translation: CASSLSLAEDNEQFF. Together with reference TRBV5-1 and TRBJ2-1, the CDR3 gives the full variable domain: KAGVTQTPRYLIKTRGQQVTLSCSPISGHRSVSWYQQTPGQGLQFLFEYFSETQRNKGNFPGRFSGRQFSNSRSEMNVSTLELGDSALYLCASSLSLAEDNEQFFGPGTRLTVL.

Remarks on this clone: The identical CDR3 is also encoded by other nucleotide sequences in the sample. The chain carries TRBV18 and TRBJ2-7; D is uncertain. Germline CDR1 and CDR2: KGHSH and LQKENI. The CDR3 runs 11 residues. Trimming took 2 bases from V and 5 from J, leaving 4 bases between them. Here the CDR3 reads CASSPNNEQYF. For the CDR3, the DNA is TGTGCCAGCTCACCAAATAACGAGCAGTACTTC. Looking up the rest from reference TRBV18 and TRBJ2-7 gives the full variable domain: NAGVMQNPRHLVRRRGQEARLRCSPMKGHSHVYWYRQLPEEGLKFMVYLQKENIIDESGMPKERFSAEFPKEGPSILRIQQVVRGDSAAYFCASSPNNEQYFGPGTRLTVT.

The rearrangement links TRBV7-2 to TRBJ2-7; D is possibly TRBD1 (6 bases). V was trimmed by 1 base and J by 6 bases, leaving 7 bases between them. Germline CDR1 and CDR2: SGHTA and FQGNSA. This CDR3 comprises 12 residues. CDR3 protein: CASSLGGGEQYF. Written as DNA, the CDR3 is TGTGCCAGCAGCTTAGGAGGGGGCGAGCAGTACTTC.

This clone appeared a single time. This CDR3 is CASSHSPGTEAFF. The CDR3 DNA reads TGTGCCAGCAGCCATTCTCCGGGCACTGAAGCTTTCTTT. V gene TRBV3-1 (or the pseudogene TRBV3-2) combines with J gene TRBJ1-1; D is unresolved. The CDR3 contains 13 residues. CDR1 and CDR2 (germline): LGHDT, YNNKEL (reference sequence). Trimming removed 3 bases from V and 4 bases from J, with 9 bases in between.

There are a few counts of this clone. DNA for the CDR3: TGTGCCAGCAGTGTCCTTACCGAACGGCAGCCCCAGCATTTT. Protein product: CASSVLTERQPQHF. The genes are TRBV2 and TRBJ1-5; no firm D call. CDR3 length: 14 amino acids. Trimming stripped 4 bases from V and 7 bases from J, with 14 bases between. The germline CDR1 and CDR2 sequences are SNHLY and FYNNEI.

The chain joins TRBV19 to TRBJ2-1; 9 bases agree with TRBD2. With V trimmed by 5 bases and J by 5 bases, 4 bases remained unmatched. This CDR3 region has 14 residues. The germline CDR1 and CDR2 sequences are LNHDA and SQIVND (reference sequence). The CDR3 here is CASSGGLAHNEQFF. The DNA for the CDR3 is TGTGCCAGTAGTGGGGGACTAGCCCACAATGAGCAGTTCTTC.

The chain carries TRBV2 and TRBJ2-1; 7 bases line up with TRBD1. The CDR3 spans 14 residues. Losses at the gene ends were 5 bases for V and 7 bases for J; bases not matched to a gene: 8. Germline CDR1 is SNHLY and CDR2 is FYNNEI. CDR3: CASSSQGNGNEQFF. CDR3 coding DNA: TGTGCCAGCAGTTCACAGGGGAATGGAAATGAGCAGTTCTTC.

This clone is a singleton in its sample. The gene calls are TRBV28 and TRBJ1-1; no reliable D call. CDR3 length: 11 amino acids. Germline values: CDR1 MDHEN, CDR2 SYDVKM. Trimming shortened V by 8 bases and J by 3 bases, and 7 bases separated the two germline ends. The CDR3 sequence: CASVSYTEAFF. The CDR3 nucleotides read TGTGCCAGCGTTAGTTACACTGAAGCTTTCTTT. Looking up the rest from reference TRBV28 and TRBJ1-1 gives the full variable domain: DVKVTQSSRYLVKRTGEKVFLECVQDMDHENMFWYRQDPGLGLRLIYFSYDVKMKEKGDIPEGYSVSREKKERFSLILESASTNQTSMYLCASVSYTEAFFGQGTRLTVV.

V gene TRBV5-1 combines with J gene TRBJ1-1; 8 nucleotides line up with TRBD1. The V gene end was trimmed by 5 bases and the J gene end by 3 bases; junction bases not matched to a gene: 3. CDR3 length equals 13 residues. CDR1 and CDR2 from the germline V gene are SGHRS and YFSETQ. CDR3 bases: TGCGCCAGCAGGCAGGGGGCCTACACTGAAGCTTTCTTT. Protein: CASRQGAYTEAFF.